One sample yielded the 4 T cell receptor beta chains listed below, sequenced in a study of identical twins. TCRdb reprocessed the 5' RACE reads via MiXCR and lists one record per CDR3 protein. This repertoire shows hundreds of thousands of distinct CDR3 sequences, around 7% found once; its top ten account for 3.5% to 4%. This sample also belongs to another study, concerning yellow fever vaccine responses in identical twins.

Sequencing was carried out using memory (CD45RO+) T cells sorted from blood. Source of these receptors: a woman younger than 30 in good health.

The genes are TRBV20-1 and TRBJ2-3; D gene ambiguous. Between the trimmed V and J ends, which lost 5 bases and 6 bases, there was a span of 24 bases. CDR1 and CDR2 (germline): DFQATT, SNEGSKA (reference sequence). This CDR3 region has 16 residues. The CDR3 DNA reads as TGCAGTGCTCCTAATCCCAATTCCAAGGCTGCGGATACGCAGTATTTT. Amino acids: CSAPNPNSKAADTQYF.

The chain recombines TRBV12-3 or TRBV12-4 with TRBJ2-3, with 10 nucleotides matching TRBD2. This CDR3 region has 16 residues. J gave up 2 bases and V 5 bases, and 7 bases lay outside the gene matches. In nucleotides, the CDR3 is TGTGCCAGCAGTGGACTAGCGGACCCGCTCACAGATACGCAGTATTTT. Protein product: CASSGLADPLTDTQYF.

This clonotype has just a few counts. The CDR3 region has the DNA TGCGCCAGCAGCTCTACACCGAACACCGGGGAGCTGTTTTTT. Amino acid sequence: CASSSTPNTGELFF. This chain connects TRBV5-1 to TRBJ2-2; D is uncertain. Germline V gene sequence: CDR1 SGHRS, CDR2 YFSETQ. This CDR3 is built from 14 residues. V shed 3 bases and J shed 0 bases, with 6 bases lying between them.

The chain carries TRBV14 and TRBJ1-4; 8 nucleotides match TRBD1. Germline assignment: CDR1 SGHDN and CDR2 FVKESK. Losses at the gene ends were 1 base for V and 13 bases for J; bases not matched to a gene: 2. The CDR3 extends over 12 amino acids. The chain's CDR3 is CASSQVGTGLFF. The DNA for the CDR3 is TGTGCCAGCAGCCAAGTCGGGACAGGACTGTTTTTT.